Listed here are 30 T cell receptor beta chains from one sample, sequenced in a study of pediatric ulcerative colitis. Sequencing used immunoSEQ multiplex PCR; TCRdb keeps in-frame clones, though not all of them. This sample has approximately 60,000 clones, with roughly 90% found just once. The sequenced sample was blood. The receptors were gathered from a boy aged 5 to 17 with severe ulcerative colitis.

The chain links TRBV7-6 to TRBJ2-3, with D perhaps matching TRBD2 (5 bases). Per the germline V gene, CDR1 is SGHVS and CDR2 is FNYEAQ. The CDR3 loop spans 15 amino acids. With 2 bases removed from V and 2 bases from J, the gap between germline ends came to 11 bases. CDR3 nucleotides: TGTGCCAGCAGCTTATTAGCGTCGTTCACAGATACGCAGTATTTT. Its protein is CASSLLASFTDTQYF.

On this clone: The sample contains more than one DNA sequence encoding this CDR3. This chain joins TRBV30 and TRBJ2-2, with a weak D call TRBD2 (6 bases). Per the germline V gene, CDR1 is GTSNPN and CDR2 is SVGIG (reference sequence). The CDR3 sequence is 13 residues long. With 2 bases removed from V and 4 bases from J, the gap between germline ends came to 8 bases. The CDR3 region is CAWSIGGTGELFF. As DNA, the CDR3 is TGTGCCTGGAGTATCGGGGGCACCGGGGAGCTGTTTTTT.

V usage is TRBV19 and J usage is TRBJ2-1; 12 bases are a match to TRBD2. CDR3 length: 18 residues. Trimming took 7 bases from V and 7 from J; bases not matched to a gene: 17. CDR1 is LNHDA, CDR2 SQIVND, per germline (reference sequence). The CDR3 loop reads CASTPGWVRLAGDNEQFF. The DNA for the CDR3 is TGTGCCAGTACTCCCGGGTGGGTTCGACTAGCGGGAGATAATGAGCAGTTCTTC. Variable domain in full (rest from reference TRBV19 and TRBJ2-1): DGGITQSPKYLFRKEGQNVTLSCEQNLNHDAMYWYRQDPGQGLRLIYYSQIVNDFQKGDIAEGYSVSREKKESFPLTVTSAQKNPTAFYLCASTPGWVRLAGDNEQFFGPGTRLTVL.

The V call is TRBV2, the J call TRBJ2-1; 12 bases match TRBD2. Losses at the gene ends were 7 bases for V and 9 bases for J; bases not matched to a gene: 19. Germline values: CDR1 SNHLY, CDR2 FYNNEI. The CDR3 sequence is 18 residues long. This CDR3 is CASNHQSPTSGRLSEQFF. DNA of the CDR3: TGTGCCAGCAACCACCAATCCCCGACTAGCGGGAGACTTAGTGAGCAGTTCTTC.

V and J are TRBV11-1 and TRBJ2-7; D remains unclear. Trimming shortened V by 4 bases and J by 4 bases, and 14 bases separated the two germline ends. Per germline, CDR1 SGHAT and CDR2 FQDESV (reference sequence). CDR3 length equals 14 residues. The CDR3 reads CASSSDQDSYEQYF. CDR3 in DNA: TGTGCCAGCAGCTCCGACCAAGACTCGTACGAGCAGTACTTC.

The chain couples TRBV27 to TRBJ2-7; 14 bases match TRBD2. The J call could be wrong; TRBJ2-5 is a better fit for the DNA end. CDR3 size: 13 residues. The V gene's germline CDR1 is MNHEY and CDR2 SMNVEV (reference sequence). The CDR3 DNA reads TGTGCCAGCACCGGGACTAGCGGGGGGACCCAGTACTTC. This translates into CASTGTSGGTQYF.

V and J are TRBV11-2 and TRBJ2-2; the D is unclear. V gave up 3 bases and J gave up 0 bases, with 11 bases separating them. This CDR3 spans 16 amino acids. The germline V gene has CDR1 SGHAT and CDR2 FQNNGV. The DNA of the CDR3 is TGTGCCAGCAGCTTGTCCCCCAGACCGAACACCGGGGAGCTGTTTTTT. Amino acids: CASSLSPRPNTGELFF. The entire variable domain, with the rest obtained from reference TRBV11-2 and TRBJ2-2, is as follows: EAGVAQSPRYKIIEKRQSVAFWCNPISGHATLYWYQQILGQGPKLLIQFQNNGVVDDSQLPKDRFSAERLKGVDSTLKIQPAKLEDSAVYLCASSLSPRPNTGELFFGEGSRLTVL.

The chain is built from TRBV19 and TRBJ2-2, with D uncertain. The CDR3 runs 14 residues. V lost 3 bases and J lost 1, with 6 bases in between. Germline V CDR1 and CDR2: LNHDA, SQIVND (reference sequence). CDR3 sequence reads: CASSIGRNTGELFF. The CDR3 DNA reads TGTGCCAGTAGTATCGGCAGGAACACCGGGGAGCTGTTTTTT.

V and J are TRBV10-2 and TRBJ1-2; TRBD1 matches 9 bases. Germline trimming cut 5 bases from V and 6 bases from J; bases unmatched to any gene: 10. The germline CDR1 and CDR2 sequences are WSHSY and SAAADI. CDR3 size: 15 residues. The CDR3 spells CASSISGTGLDGYTF. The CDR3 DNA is TGCGCCAGCAGTATTTCCGGGACAGGGTTGGATGGCTACACCTTC.

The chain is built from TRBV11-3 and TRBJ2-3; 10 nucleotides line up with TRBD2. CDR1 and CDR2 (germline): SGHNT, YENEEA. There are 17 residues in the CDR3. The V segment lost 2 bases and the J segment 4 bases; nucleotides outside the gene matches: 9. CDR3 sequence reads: CASSLRAPSGSPDTQYF. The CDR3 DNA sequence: TGTGCCAGCAGCTTAAGAGCCCCTAGCGGGAGCCCAGATACGCAGTATTTT.

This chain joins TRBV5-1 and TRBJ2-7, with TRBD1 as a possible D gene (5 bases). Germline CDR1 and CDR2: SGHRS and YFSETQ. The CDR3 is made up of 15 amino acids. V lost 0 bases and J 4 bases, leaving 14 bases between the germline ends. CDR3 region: CASSLEFGSGYEQYF. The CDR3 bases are TGCGCCAGCAGCTTGGAGTTCGGGTCAGGGTACGAGCAGTACTTC.

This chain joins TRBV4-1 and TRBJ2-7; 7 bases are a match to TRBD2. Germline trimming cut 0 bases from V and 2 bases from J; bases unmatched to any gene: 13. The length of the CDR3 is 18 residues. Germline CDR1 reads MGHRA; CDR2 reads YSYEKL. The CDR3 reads CASSQDYKGGSFPYEQYF. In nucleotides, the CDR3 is TGCGCCAGCAGCCAAGATTACAAAGGCGGGAGCTTCCCCTACGAGCAGTACTTC.

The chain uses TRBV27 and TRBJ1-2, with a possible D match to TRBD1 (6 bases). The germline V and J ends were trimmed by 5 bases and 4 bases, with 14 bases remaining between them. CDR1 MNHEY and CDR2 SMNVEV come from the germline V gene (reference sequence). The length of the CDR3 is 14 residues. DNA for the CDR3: TGTGCCAGCAGTCCCTCAGGGGTGGGCTATGGCTACACCTTC. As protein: CASSPSGVGYGYTF.

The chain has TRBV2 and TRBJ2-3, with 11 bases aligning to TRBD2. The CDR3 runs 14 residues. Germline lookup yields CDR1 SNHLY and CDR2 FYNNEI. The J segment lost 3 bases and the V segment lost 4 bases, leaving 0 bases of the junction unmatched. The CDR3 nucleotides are TGTGCCAGCAGTGGGACTAGCGGGACAGATACGCAGTATTTT. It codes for CASSGTSGTDTQYF. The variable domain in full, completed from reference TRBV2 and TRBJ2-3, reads EPEVTQTPSHQVTQMGQEVILRCVPISNHLYFYWYRQILGQKVEFLVSFYNNEISEKSEIFDDQFSVERPDGSNFTLKIRSTKLEDSAMYFCASSGTSGTDTQYFGPGTRLTVL.

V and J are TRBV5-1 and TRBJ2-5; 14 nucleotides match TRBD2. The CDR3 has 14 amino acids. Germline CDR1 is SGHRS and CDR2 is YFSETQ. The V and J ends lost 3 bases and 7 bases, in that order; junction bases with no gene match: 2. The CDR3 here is CASSSGLAGGTQYF. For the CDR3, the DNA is TGCGCCAGCAGCTCCGGACTAGCGGGAGGGACCCAGTACTTC. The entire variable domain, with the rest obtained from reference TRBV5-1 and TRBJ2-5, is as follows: KAGVTQTPRYLIKTRGQQVTLSCSPISGHRSVSWYQQTPGQGLQFLFEYFSETQRNKGNFPGRFSGRQFSNSRSEMNVSTLELGDSALYLCASSSGLAGGTQYFGPGTRLLVL.

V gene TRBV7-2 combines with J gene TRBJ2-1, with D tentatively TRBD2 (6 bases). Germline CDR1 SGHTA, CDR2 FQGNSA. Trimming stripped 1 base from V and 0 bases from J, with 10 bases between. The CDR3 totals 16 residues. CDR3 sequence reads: CASSLVDGSSYNEQFF. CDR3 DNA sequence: TGTGCCAGCAGCTTAGTAGACGGGAGCTCCTACAATGAGCAGTTCTTC.

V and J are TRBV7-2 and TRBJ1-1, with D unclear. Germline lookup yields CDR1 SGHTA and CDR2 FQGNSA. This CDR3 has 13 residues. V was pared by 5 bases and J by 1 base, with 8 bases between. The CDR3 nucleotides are TGTGCCAGCAGCACTAGACAGAACACTGAAGCTTTCTTT. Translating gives CASSTRQNTEAFF. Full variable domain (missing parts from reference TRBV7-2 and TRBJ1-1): GAGVSQSPSNKVTEKGKDVELRCDPISGHTALYWYRQSLGQGLEFLIYFQGNSAPDKSGLPSDRFSAERTGGSVSTLTIQRTQQEDSAVYLCASSTRQNTEAFFGQGTRLTVV.

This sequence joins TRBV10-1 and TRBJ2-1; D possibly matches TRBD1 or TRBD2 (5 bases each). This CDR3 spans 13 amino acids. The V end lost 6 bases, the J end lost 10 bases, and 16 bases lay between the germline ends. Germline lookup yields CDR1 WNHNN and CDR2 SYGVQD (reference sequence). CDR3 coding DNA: TGCGCCAGCAGCGAGATTACTAGGGGAGAGCAGTTCTTC. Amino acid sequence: CASSEITRGEQFF.

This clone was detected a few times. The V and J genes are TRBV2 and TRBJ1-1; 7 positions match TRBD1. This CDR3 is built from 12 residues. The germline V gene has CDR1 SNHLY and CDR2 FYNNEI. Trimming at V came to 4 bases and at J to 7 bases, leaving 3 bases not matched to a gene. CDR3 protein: CASSVGTDEAFF. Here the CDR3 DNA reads TGTGCCAGCAGTGTTGGGACAGATGAAGCTTTCTTT.

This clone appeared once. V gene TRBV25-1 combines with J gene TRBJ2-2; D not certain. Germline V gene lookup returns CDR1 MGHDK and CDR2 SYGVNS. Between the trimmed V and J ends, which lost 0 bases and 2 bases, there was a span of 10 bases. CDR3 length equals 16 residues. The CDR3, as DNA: TGTGCCAGCAGTGAATATGACTTTTTAAACACCGGGGAGCTGTTTTTT. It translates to CASSEYDFLNTGELFF. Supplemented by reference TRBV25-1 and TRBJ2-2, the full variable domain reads EADIYQTPRYLVIGTGKKITLECSQTMGHDKMYWYQQDPGMELHLIHYSYGVNSTEKGDLSSESTVSRIRTEHFPLTLESARPSHTSQYLCASSEYDFLNTGELFFGEGSRLTVL.

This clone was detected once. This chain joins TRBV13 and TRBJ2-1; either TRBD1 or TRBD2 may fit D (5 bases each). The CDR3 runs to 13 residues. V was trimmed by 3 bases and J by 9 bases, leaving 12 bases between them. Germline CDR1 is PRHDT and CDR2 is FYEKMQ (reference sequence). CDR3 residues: CASSFGVRGEQFF. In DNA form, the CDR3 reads TGTGCCAGCAGCTTCGGGGTGAGGGGTGAGCAGTTCTTC.

The CDR3: CAIRGQGARTEAFF. The CDR3 nucleotides are TGTGCCATCAGGGGGCAGGGGGCGAGAACTGAAGCTTTCTTT. The chain uses TRBV10-3 and TRBJ1-1, with 8 bases aligning to TRBD1. The J segment lost 5 bases and the V segment lost 6 bases, leaving 8 bases of the junction unmatched. This CDR3 comprises 14 residues. The germline V gene encodes CDR1 ENHRY and CDR2 SYGVKD.

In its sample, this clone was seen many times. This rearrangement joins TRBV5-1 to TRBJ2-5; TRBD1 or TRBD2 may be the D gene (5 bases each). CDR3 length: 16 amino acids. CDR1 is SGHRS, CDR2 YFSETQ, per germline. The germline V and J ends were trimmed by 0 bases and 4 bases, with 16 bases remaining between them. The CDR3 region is CASSLDVGTAGETQYF. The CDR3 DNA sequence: TGCGCCAGCAGCTTGGATGTGGGGACCGCGGGAGAGACCCAGTACTTC.

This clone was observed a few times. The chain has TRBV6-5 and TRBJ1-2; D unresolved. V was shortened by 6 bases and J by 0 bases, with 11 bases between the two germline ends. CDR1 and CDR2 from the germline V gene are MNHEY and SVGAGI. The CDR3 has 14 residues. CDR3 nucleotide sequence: TGTGCCAGCAGGCAGCTGAATGCTAACTATGGCTACACCTTC. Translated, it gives CASRQLNANYGYTF.

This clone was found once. CDR3 sequence (DNA): TGTGCCAGCAGCTCCTCTTATCCTGGAAACACCATATATTTT. Its translation is CASSSSYPGNTIYF. The chain carries TRBV7-2 and TRBJ1-3; D is ambiguous. V gave up 4 bases and J gave up 2 bases, with 9 bases separating them. The CDR3 runs 14 residues. Germline lookup yields CDR1 SGHTA and CDR2 FQGNSA. Supplemented by reference TRBV7-2 and TRBJ1-3, the full variable domain reads GAGVSQSPSNKVTEKGKDVELRCDPISGHTALYWYRQSLGQGLEFLIYFQGNSAPDKSGLPSDRFSAERTGGSVSTLTIQRTQQEDSAVYLCASSSSYPGNTIYFGEGSWLTVV.

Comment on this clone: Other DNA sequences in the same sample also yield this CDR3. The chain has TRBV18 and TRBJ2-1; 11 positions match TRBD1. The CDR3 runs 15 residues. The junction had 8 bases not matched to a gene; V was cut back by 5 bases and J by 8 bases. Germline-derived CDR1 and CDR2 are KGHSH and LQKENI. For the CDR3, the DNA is TGTGCCAGCTCAACGCGCGGACAGGGGGCTGATGAGCAGTTCTTC. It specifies CASSTRGQGADEQFF.

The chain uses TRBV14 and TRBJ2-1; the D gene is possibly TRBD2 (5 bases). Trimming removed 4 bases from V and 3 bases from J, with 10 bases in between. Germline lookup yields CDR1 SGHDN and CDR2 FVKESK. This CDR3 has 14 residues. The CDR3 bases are TGTGCCAGCAGCCGAACAACTAGCTACAATGAGCAGTTCTTC. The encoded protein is CASSRTTSYNEQFF. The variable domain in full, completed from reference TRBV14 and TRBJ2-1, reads EAGVTQFPSHSVIEKGQTVTLRCDPISGHDNLYWYRRVMGKEIKFLLHFVKESKQDESGMPNNRFLAERTGGTYSTLKVQPAELEDSGVYFCASSRTTSYNEQFFGPGTRLTVL.

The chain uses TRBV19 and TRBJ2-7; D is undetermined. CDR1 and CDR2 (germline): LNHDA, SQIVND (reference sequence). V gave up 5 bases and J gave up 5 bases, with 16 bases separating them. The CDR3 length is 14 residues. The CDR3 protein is CASSPSTVWHEQYF. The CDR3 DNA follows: TGTGCCAGTAGTCCCAGCACGGTCTGGCACGAGCAGTACTTC. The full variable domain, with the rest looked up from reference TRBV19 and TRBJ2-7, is DGGITQSPKYLFRKEGQNVTLSCEQNLNHDAMYWYRQDPGQGLRLIYYSQIVNDFQKGDIAEGYSVSREKKESFPLTVTSAQKNPTAFYLCASSPSTVWHEQYFGPGTRLTVT.

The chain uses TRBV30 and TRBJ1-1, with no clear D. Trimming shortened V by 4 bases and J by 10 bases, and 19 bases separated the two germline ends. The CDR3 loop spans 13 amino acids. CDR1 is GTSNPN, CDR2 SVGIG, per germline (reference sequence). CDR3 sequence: CAWTLTAGPGAFF. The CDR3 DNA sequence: TGTGCCTGGACCCTAACGGCGGGCCCTGGAGCTTTCTTT.

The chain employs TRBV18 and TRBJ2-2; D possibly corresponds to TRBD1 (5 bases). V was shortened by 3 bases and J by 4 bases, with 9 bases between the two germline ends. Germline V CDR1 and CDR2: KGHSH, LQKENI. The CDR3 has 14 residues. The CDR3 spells CASSPVQGTGELFF. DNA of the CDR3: TGTGCCAGCTCACCTGTCCAGGGCACCGGGGAGCTGTTTTTT.